This TCR beta chain is drawn from a study of Ad26.COV2.S vaccination and SARS-CoV-2 variants. For the study at large: Ad26.COV2.S arm of COV1001 included the donor. Overall study results and limits: The study found similar non-spike TCR breadth in vaccine and placebo recipients. Analyses of TCR breadth and depth may have underestimated total T cell responses. Spike-specific CD8+ and CD4+ T cell responses reportedly showed substantial breadth after vaccination.

As regards this clone: No antigen is known for it.

Treatment here: around 19 received Ad26.COV2.S at low or high dose, single or two shots; roughly five received placebo; per-sample allocation not given. The samples date from day 63 after the first vaccine or placebo injection. Sequencing was performed with immunoSEQ multiplex PCR; in TCRdb, only in-frame clones are kept and a portion is missing. The sample shows roughly 450,000 clones, about nine tenths of them seen only once. CDR3 size: 17 residues. CDR1 and CDR2 (germline): MNHEY, SVGEGT. The ends were cut back, 5 bases at V and 7 bases at J, with 27 bases in the middle. The sample here was peripheral blood, taken in a trial of Ad26.COV2.S vaccine versus placebo. The chain couples TRBV6-2 or TRBV6-3 to TRBJ2-7; D gene ambiguous. The sequence derives from a person between 18 and 65 years old who received the Ad26.COV2.S COVID-19 vaccine or a placebo. The CDR3 nucleotides read TGTGCCAGCAGTCCCTCAGTTGGGTCCACTACGAGTATTGAGCAGTACTTC. Its translation: CASSPSVGSTTSIEQYF.